The T cell receptor (beta chain) described here comes from a study of blood T cell repertoires in COVID-19. Sequencing used immunoSEQ multiplex PCR; TCRdb keeps in-frame clones, though not all of them. The data hold around 230,000 clones, with roughly 90% observed a single time. Trimming took 5 bases from V and 2 from J; bases not matched to a gene: 6. There are 15 residues in the CDR3. The germline V gene has CDR1 LGHDT and CDR2 YNNKEL (reference sequence). The sample taken for sequencing was PBMCs or T cells enriched from blood (not recorded which). This receptor was taken from a woman in her twenties or thirties with acute COVID-19. V and J are TRBV3-1 (or the pseudogene TRBV3-2) and TRBJ1-3, with 7 positions matching TRBD1. The CDR3 region is CASSTTTGPGNTIYF. Here the CDR3 DNA reads TGTGCCAGCAGCACCACGACAGGGCCTGGAAACACCATATATTTT.